What follows is one TCR beta chain and its context. The target antigen is unknown. CDR1 is SGHVS and CDR2 is FQNEAQ in the germline V gene. The CDR3 covers 15 residues. The trim removed 5 bases at V and 6 bases at J, leaving 7 bases unmatched. TCRdb's table, derived via immunoSEQ multiplex PCR, lists solely in-frame clones and lacks some. This table holds tens of thousands of clones, 75% to 85% found once. This entry comes from a study of a mutant IDH1 vaccine in newly diagnosed glioma. Across the whole study: Sex distribution of treated patients was roughly 60% male and about 38% female; mean age was around 40 years.

The time point was: week 5, during vaccination. One vaccine dose held 300 ug of mutant IDH1 20-mer peptide and came with topical imiquimod. This chain links TRBV7-8 with TRBJ1-4; TRBD1 matches 9 bases. The sequence derives from a man in his forties with glioma. This specimen was PBMCs, taken from a glioma patient whose treatment included an IDH1 peptide vaccine. CDR3 loop: CASSRGQGSDEKLFF. CDR3 in DNA: TGTGCCAGCAGCCGTGGACAGGGGTCGGATGAAAAACTGTTTTTT.